The 9 T cell receptor beta chains below all came from one sample that was sequenced in a study of blood T cell repertoires in COVID-19. Clones were sequenced by immunoSEQ multiplex PCR, and TCRdb holds only the in-frame ones, with some missing. Counted here are some 68,000 clones, more than 80% occurring once; the ten biggest clones make up 2.5% to 3%. Sequenced sample: peripheral blood. All receptors come from a man aged 50 or older with acute or convalescent COVID-19.

The rearrangement links TRBV6-2 or TRBV6-3 to TRBJ2-1; D not resolved. V lost 0 bases to trimming and J lost 6 bases, with 15 bases between them. The CDR3 totals 16 residues. The germline V gene encodes CDR1 MNHEY and CDR2 SVGEGT. Written as DNA, the CDR3 is TGTGCCAGCAGTTACTCGATAGTCAGGAACAGCAATGAGCAGTTCTTC. Protein sequence: CASSYSIVRNSNEQFF.

The chain employs TRBV5-6 and TRBJ2-1; D call uncertain. The germline gives CDR1 SGHDT, CDR2 YYEEEE. Between the trimmed V and J ends, which lost 1 base and 4 bases, there was a span of 9 bases. The CDR3 loop spans 14 amino acids. CDR3 sequence (DNA): TGTGCCAGCAGCTTGAGCCCCGCATACAATGAGCAGTTCTTC. Encoded protein: CASSLSPAYNEQFF.

The rearrangement uses TRBV5-8 and TRBJ2-1, with 14 bases lining up with TRBD2. Germline V gives CDR1 SGHTS, CDR2 YDEGEE. V lost 4 bases to trimming and J lost 14 bases; unmatched junction nucleotides: 14. This CDR3 spans 16 amino acids. The CDR3 DNA sequence: TGTGCCAGCAGCCCACCGGGACTAGCGGGAGTAGGGGGGGAGTTCTTC. Encoded protein: CASSPPGLAGVGGEFF.

This clone was detected once. The chain joins TRBV7-2 to TRBJ1-6; no reliable D call. The CDR3 covers 15 residues. CDR1 is SGHTA, CDR2 FQGNSA, per germline. The germline V and J ends were trimmed by 1 base and 6 bases, with 10 bases remaining between them. In DNA, the CDR3 is TGTGCCAGCAGCTTAGGAACAGCGGTTAATTCACCCCTCCACTTT. It codes for CASSLGTAVNSPLHF. The complete variable domain, with remaining parts taken from reference TRBV7-2 and TRBJ1-6, reads GAGVSQSPSNKVTEKGKDVELRCDPISGHTALYWYRQSLGQGLEFLIYFQGNSAPDKSGLPSDRFSAERTGGSVSTLTIQRTQQEDSAVYLCASSLGTAVNSPLHFGNGTRLTVT.

This chain connects TRBV5-1 to TRBJ2-2, with D perhaps matching TRBD1 (6 bases). This CDR3 comprises 16 residues. Germline-derived CDR1 and CDR2 are SGHRS and YFSETQ. Trimming pared 2 bases from V and 0 bases from J, leaving 11 bases between. For the CDR3, the DNA is TGCGCCAGCAGCTTAGCAAGGACAGCGAACACCGGGGAGCTGTTTTTT. Translation gives CASSLARTANTGELFF.

The chain is built from TRBV7-9 and TRBJ2-1, with a tentative D call TRBD2 (5 bases). Germline CDR1 and CDR2: SEHNR and FQNEAQ (reference sequence). The CDR3 sequence is 15 residues long. Trimming cost V 5 bases and J 5 bases, with 16 bases left between them. CDR3 protein: CASSISVPQNNEQFF. The DNA for the CDR3 is TGTGCCAGCAGCATTAGCGTTCCCCAGAACAATGAGCAGTTCTTC.

The V gene is TRBV21-1, the J gene TRBJ1-5; the table calls TRBD1, which could not be checked here. TRBV21-1 is labeled a pseudogene. The length of the CDR3 is 16 residues. The CDR3 DNA is TGTGCCAGCAGCAAAGAGCAGACAGCTAAAGATCAGCCCCAGCATTTT. Protein: CASSKEQTAKDQPQHF.

The chain joins TRBV6-5 to TRBJ1-2, with 7 bases lining up with TRBD1. The CDR3 totals 14 residues. Germline CDR1 and CDR2: MNHEY and SVGAGI. Germline trimming cut 2 bases from V and 1 base from J; bases unmatched to any gene: 1. The CDR3: CASSYDRVNYGYTF. The CDR3 DNA reads TGTGCCAGCAGTTACGACAGGGTTAACTATGGCTACACCTTC.

The rearrangement joins TRBV12-5 to TRBJ1-6; TRBD1 matches at 8 bases. Losses at the gene ends were 6 bases for V and 5 bases for J; bases not matched to a gene: 6. CDR1 is LGHNT, CDR2 FRNRAP, per germline. The CDR3 is made up of 15 amino acids. Here the CDR3 DNA reads TGTGCTAGTGGCTCGACGACAGGGGATAATTCACCCCTCCACTTT. Translation gives CASGSTTGDNSPLHF.